Described below is a single T cell receptor beta chain sequence and its context. A much larger clone lies a single base off, so this may be a read error. This CDR3 spans 13 amino acids. V shed 0 bases and J shed 3 bases, with 4 bases lying between them. The germline CDR1 and CDR2 sequences are SGHRS and YFSETQ. Primers used in a second PCR of about 7 to 12 cycles were a sample-barcoded 5' primer and a J-beta primer mix. MiXCR, run by TCRdb on the 5' RACE reads, gives a single entry per CDR3 protein. This sample has 600,000 to 1,000,000 distinct CDR3 sequences, with 58% found just once. This entry is derived from a study of blood T cells in healthy people across ages.

The V call is TRBV5-1, the J call TRBJ1-5, with D unclear. This sequence originates from a man under 40 in good health. Sequenced material: blood. CDR3 in DNA: TGCGCCAGCAGCTTGGATAACAATCAGCCCCAGCATTTT. The encoded protein is CASSLDNNQPQHF.